Each of the 22 T cell receptor beta chains below was sequenced from the same sample in a study of blood T cells in healthy people across ages. Primers used in a second PCR of roughly 6 to 12 cycles were a sample-barcoded 5' primer and a J-beta primer mix. TCRdb reanalysed the 5' RACE reads using MiXCR and keeps one entry per CDR3 protein. The sample lists approximately 730,000 distinct CDR3 sequences, approximately 55% occurring once. The source material was blood. The source of these receptors is a man at least 80 years old in good health.

This clonotype was counted between two and nine times. The chain is built from TRBV15 and TRBJ2-1, with TRBD2 matching over 7 bases. CDR3 length: 14 residues. Unmatched junction bases numbered 7, after V lost 5 bases and J lost 6 bases. Germline V gene sequence: CDR1 LNHNV, CDR2 YYDKDF (reference sequence). Here the CDR3 reads CATSGLVGSNEQFF. DNA for the CDR3: TGTGCCACCAGCGGACTAGTCGGGTCCAATGAGCAGTTCTTC.

This rearrangement joins TRBV5-1 to TRBJ2-5; unclear D gene. The germline V and J ends were trimmed by 4 bases and 3 bases, with 7 bases remaining between them. CDR3 length: 12 amino acids. CDR1 is SGHRS and CDR2 is YFSETQ in the germline V gene. DNA for the CDR3: TGCGCCAGCAGCGCCTCCGAAGAGACCCAGTACTTC. Residues: CASSASEETQYF.

The chain recombines TRBV20-1 with TRBJ2-1; D not resolved. Trimming shortened V by 3 bases and J by 8 bases, and 5 bases separated the two germline ends. Germline CDR1 reads DFQATT; CDR2 reads SNEGSKA (reference sequence). The length of the CDR3 is 10 residues. The CDR3 DNA sequence: TGCAGTGCTAGCCCAGATGAGCAGTTCTTC. This encodes CSASPDEQFF.

This chain joins TRBV4-2 and TRBJ2-3; 9 nucleotides agree with TRBD2. This CDR3 is 19 amino acids long. Germline loops: CDR1 LGHNA, CDR2 YNFKEQ. V gave up 2 bases and J gave up 0 bases; unmatched junction bases: 12. CDR3 DNA: TGTGCCAGCAGCCAACCATCCTCAACTAGCGGGTCCAGCACAGATACGCAGTATTTT. As protein: CASSQPSSTSGSSTDTQYF.

The chain joins TRBV7-2 to TRBJ2-6, with 7 nucleotides matching TRBD1. Germline CDR1 and CDR2: SGHTA and FQGNSA. The CDR3 length is 18 residues. J gave up 0 bases and V 5 bases, and 10 bases lay outside the gene matches. CDR3 in amino acids: CASSPGVGQVSGANVLTF. The CDR3 DNA follows: TGTGCCAGCAGCCCCGGCGTTGGACAGGTCTCTGGGGCCAACGTCCTGACTTTC.

This clonotype was picked up a small number of times. The chain links TRBV24-1 to TRBJ2-1, with a weak D call TRBD2 (5 bases). Trimming pared 3 bases from V and 4 bases from J, leaving 15 bases between. CDR1 and CDR2 from the germline V gene are KGHDR and SFDVKD. This CDR3 is built from 16 residues. The CDR3 region has the DNA TGTGCCACCAGTGATCCAACTAGAAATGGGTACAATGAGCAGTTCTTC. It is translated as CATSDPTRNGYNEQFF.

The rearrangement uses TRBV7-9 and TRBJ2-3; 12 bases are shared with TRBD2. Germline V gene sequence: CDR1 SEHNR, CDR2 FQNEAQ (reference sequence). V dropped 5 bases and J dropped 4; count of bases not matched to a gene: 7. The CDR3 runs to 16 residues. The CDR3: CASSRLAGVIPDTQYF. CDR3 bases: TGTGCCAGCAGCAGACTAGCGGGAGTTATCCCAGATACGCAGTATTTT.

CDR3 residues: CASSLGTGATEQYF. The DNA of the CDR3 is TGTGCCAGCAGTTTGGGGACAGGAGCTACGGAGCAGTACTTC. This rearrangement joins TRBV12-3 or TRBV12-4 to TRBJ2-7, with TRBD1 matching 8 bases. The CDR3 has 14 amino acids. V lost 3 bases and J lost 7; bases outside the gene matches: 8.

This rearrangement joins TRBV6-6 to TRBJ2-3; perhaps TRBD2 as D (6 bases). With 8 bases removed from V and 2 bases from J, the gap between germline ends came to 17 bases. CDR3 length: 15 residues. CDR1 and CDR2 from the germline V gene are MNHNY and SVGAGI (reference sequence). CDR3 coding DNA: TGTGCCAGCCAGTCGGGCGGGACGGACACAGATACGCAGTATTTT. Translating it yields CASQSGGTDTDTQYF.

This clonotype was picked up one time. The gene calls are TRBV20-1 and TRBJ1-1; D gene ambiguous. The CDR3 loop spans 12 amino acids. Trimming removed 7 bases at V and 6 bases at J, with 15 bases between. Germline-derived CDR1 and CDR2 are DFQATT and SNEGSKA (reference sequence). CDR3 residues: CSVSENGPEAFF. DNA of the CDR3: TGCAGTGTCTCAGAGAACGGCCCTGAAGCTTTCTTT.

The CDR3 spells CASSFLGGRAGELFF. CDR3 coding DNA: TGTGCCAGCAGTTTTTTAGGCGGGAGGGCCGGGGAGCTGTTTTTT. The chain has TRBV7-2 and TRBJ2-2; 9 bases are shared with TRBD2. CDR1 and CDR2 (germline): SGHTA, FQGNSA. This CDR3 is 15 amino acids long. V lost 6 bases to trimming and J lost 6 bases; unmatched junction nucleotides: 8.

This chain connects TRBV11-3 to TRBJ2-3, with D possibly TRBD2 on 6 matching bases. V was trimmed by 3 bases and J by 1 base, leaving 14 bases between them. Germline CDR1 and CDR2: SGHNT and YENEEA. This CDR3 contains 16 residues. The DNA of the CDR3 is TGTGCCAGCAGCTTCGGTGGAGGGAAGGGCACAGATACGCAGTATTTT. The encoded protein is CASSFGGGKGTDTQYF. Filled out from reference TRBV11-3 and TRBJ2-3, the complete variable domain reads EAGVVQSPRYKIIEKKQPVAFWCNPISGHNTLYWYLQNLGQGPELLIRYENEEAVDDSQLPKDRFSAERLKGVDSTLKIQPAELGDSAVYLCASSFGGGKGTDTQYFGPGTRLTVL.

A few counts support this clonotype. This chain connects TRBV7-2 to TRBJ1-1, with D perhaps matching TRBD1 (5 bases). The V gene's germline CDR1 is SGHTA and CDR2 FQGNSA. The CDR3 spans 16 residues. V lost 5 bases to trimming and J lost 2 bases, with 18 bases between them. This CDR3 reads CASSPGIGVLNTEAFF. CDR3 nucleotides: TGTGCCAGCAGCCCCGGGATAGGGGTGCTAAACACTGAAGCTTTCTTT.

This sequence joins TRBV12-3 or TRBV12-4 and TRBJ2-7; a possible D gene is TRBD2 (6 bases). CDR3 length: 15 amino acids. The ends were cut back, 4 bases at V and 6 bases at J, with 19 bases in the middle. This CDR3 reads CASSSVGGPRSEQYF. In DNA form, the CDR3 reads TGTGCCAGCAGTTCGGTCGGAGGGCCTAGGTCCGAGCAGTACTTC.

A single count supports this clonotype. This chain uses TRBV6-1 with TRBJ2-3, with unresolved D. This CDR3 has 12 amino acids. Germline V gene sequence: CDR1 MNHNS, CDR2 SASEGT. The V and J ends lost 8 bases and 2 bases respectively, with 8 bases between them. CDR3 in amino acids: CASRRDTDTQYF. The CDR3 DNA is TGTGCCAGCCGGCGTGACACAGATACGCAGTATTTT.

This clonotype was seen a handful of times. The chain has TRBV20-1 and TRBJ2-3; TRBD2 is a possible D gene (6 bases). Germline assignment: CDR1 DFQATT and CDR2 SNEGSKA (reference sequence). Trimming took off 5 bases at V and 2 bases at J, with 11 bases between the two ends. The CDR3 extends over 13 amino acids. CDR3 in amino acids: CSARLVFTDTQYF. The CDR3 DNA follows: TGCAGTGCTCGACTAGTGTTCACAGATACGCAGTATTTT.

There are a few counts of this clonotype. The genes are TRBV29-1 and TRBJ2-3; D may be TRBD2 (6 bases). V lost 3 bases, J lost 0 bases, and 13 bases lay in between. The CDR3 runs to 15 residues. The germline V gene encodes CDR1 SQVTM and CDR2 ANQGSEA. In DNA form, the CDR3 reads TGCAGCGTTGAGGGGGGTAATACTAGCACAGATACGCAGTATTTT. Translating gives CSVEGGNTSTDTQYF.

In nucleotides, the CDR3 is TGTGCCAGCAGCGTAGGGTTCAATTCACCCCTCCACTTT. Translating gives CASSVGFNSPLHF. The chain employs TRBV9 and TRBJ1-6; D uncertain. This CDR3 region has 13 residues. V was cut by 0 bases and J by 7 bases, with 5 bases left in between. Germline CDR1 SGDLS, CDR2 YYNGEE. Looking up the rest from reference TRBV9 and TRBJ1-6 gives the full variable domain: DSGVTQTPKHLITATGQRVTLRCSPRSGDLSVYWYQQSLDQGLQFLIQYYNGEERAKGNILERFSAQQFPDLHSELNLSSLELGDSALYFCASSVGFNSPLHFGNGTRLTVT.

The chain recombines TRBV21-1 with TRBJ1-2. TRBV21-1 is deemed a pseudogene. This CDR3 comprises 15 residues. The CDR3 nucleotides read TGTGCCAGCAGCACCCGATCGAGAACAGCGTATGGCTACACCTTC. It codes for CASSTRSRTAYGYTF.

A few counts support this clonotype. The chain combines TRBV12-3 or TRBV12-4 with TRBJ2-1; the match to TRBD2 covers 10 bases. V was clipped by 5 bases and J by 0 bases; unmatched bases: 13. This CDR3 has 19 amino acids. CDR3 bases: TGTGCCAGCAGTCCCCGGACTAGCGGACTACGCAGCTCCTACAATGAGCAGTTCTTC. Its translation is CASSPRTSGLRSSYNEQFF.

V is TRBV7-6 and J is TRBJ2-5; TRBD1 is a possible D gene (6 bases). The CDR3 runs 13 residues. CDR1 is SGHVS and CDR2 is FNYEAQ in the germline V gene. V dropped 3 bases and J dropped 3 bases, with 8 bases sitting between them. The DNA for the CDR3 is TGTGCCAGCAGCTTTAGGGGGAAAGAGACCCAGTACTTC. It specifies CASSFRGKETQYF.

The gene calls are TRBV20-1 and TRBJ2-5, with TRBD1 identical over 8 bases. Judging by the DNA end, TRBJ2-7 fits better; the J call may be wrong. Germline CDR1 DFQATT, CDR2 SNEGSKA (reference sequence). The CDR3 is 13 residues long. The CDR3 loop reads CSAQRTGRYEQYF. The DNA of the CDR3 is TGCAGTGCGCAACGGACAGGGAGATACGAGCAGTACTTC.